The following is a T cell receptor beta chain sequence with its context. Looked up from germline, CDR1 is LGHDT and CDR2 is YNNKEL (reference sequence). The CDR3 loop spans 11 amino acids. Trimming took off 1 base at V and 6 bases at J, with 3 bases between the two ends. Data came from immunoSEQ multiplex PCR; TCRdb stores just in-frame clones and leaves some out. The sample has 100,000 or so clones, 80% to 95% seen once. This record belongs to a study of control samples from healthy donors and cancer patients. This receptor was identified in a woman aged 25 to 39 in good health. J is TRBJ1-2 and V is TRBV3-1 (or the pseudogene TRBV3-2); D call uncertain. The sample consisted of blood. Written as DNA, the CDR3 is TGTGCCAGCAGCCAAGGTCATGGCTACACCTTC. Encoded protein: CASSQGHGYTF.